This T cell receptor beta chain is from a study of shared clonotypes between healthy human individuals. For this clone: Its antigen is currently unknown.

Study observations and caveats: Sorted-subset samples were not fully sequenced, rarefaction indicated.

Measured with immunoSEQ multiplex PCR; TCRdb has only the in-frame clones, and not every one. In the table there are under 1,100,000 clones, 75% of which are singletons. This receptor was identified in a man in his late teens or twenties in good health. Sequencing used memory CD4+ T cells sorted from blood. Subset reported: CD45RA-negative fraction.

CDR3 residues: CASSSTDVNTF. The CDR3 bases are TGTGCCAGCAGCTCGACAGACGTCAACACCTTC. The chain carries TRBV7-2 and TRBJ1-2; D is perhaps TRBD1 (5 bases). CDR3 length: 11 amino acids. Germline CDR1 reads SGHTA; CDR2 reads FQGNSA. The V and J ends lost 4 bases and 12 bases respectively, with 12 bases between them.